Shown below are 17 T cell receptor beta chains from a single sample sequenced in a study of neurological immune-mediated disorders. TCRdb reanalysed the 5' RACE reads using MiXCR and keeps one entry per CDR3 protein. The profile covers around 23,000 distinct CDR3 sequences, with 13% appearing a single time and 16% taken by the ten largest. The specimen was PBMCs. The receptors originated from a woman between 35 and 50 years old with HTLV-1-associated myelopathy (HAM/TSP).

In this sample, this clonotype turned up many times. The J gene is TRBJ1-2, the V gene TRBV27, with 9 bases lining up with TRBD1. Losses at the gene ends were 4 bases for V and 13 bases for J; bases not matched to a gene: 10. This CDR3 has 13 amino acids. Per the germline V gene, CDR1 is MNHEY and CDR2 is SMNVEV (reference sequence). CDR3 sequence (DNA): TGTGCCAGCAGTTACTCCGGGACAGGGCTTTTCACCTTC. It translates to CASSYSGTGLFTF.

There are many counts of this clonotype. V is TRBV3-1 and J is TRBJ2-5; 7 nucleotides align to TRBD2. Germline V gene sequence: CDR1 LGHDT, CDR2 YNNKEL (reference sequence). The CDR3 loop spans 15 amino acids. V shed 0 bases, J shed 1 base, and the junction held 2 bases outside the gene matches. CDR3 protein: CASSQDRGGQETQYF. CDR3 nucleotide sequence: TGTGCCAGCAGCCAAGATCGCGGGGGCCAAGAGACCCAGTACTTC.

This clonotype was seen repeatedly, ten times or more. The chain couples TRBV5-1 to TRBJ2-3; no definite D call. Germline-derived CDR1 and CDR2 are SGHRS and YFSETQ. The CDR3 runs 14 residues. V was cut by 2 bases and J by 6 bases, with 13 bases left in between. CDR3 sequence (DNA): TGCGCCAGCAGCTTCAGGACCTCAACGGATACGCAGTATTTT. Amino acids: CASSFRTSTDTQYF.

As regards this clonotype: A much larger clone is a single base away; this may be a read error. This chain joins TRBV20-1 and TRBJ2-1; 9 bases are a match to TRBD2. The V gene's germline CDR1 is DFQATT and CDR2 SNEGSKA (reference sequence). The trim removed 3 bases at V and 6 bases at J, leaving 9 bases unmatched. The CDR3 consists of 15 residues. The DNA of the CDR3 is TGCAGTGCTAGTAGCGGGAGTGCCGTCCGCAATGAGCAGTTCTTC. Translating it yields CSASSGSAVRNEQFF.

There are many counts of this clonotype. The rearrangement joins TRBV6-5 to TRBJ2-7; 10 bases map to TRBD1. V shed 6 bases and J 0 bases; nucleotides not matched to a gene: 5. The CDR3 has 15 amino acids. Germline V CDR1 and CDR2: MNHEY, SVGAGI. The CDR3: CASREWTGGSYEQYF. In DNA form, the CDR3 reads TGTGCCAGCAGAGAATGGACAGGGGGCTCCTACGAGCAGTACTTC.

This clonotype was seen repeatedly, ten times or more. The gene calls are TRBV6-1 and TRBJ1-1; tentative D call: TRBD1 (5 bases). CDR3 size: 17 residues. V shed 1 base and J shed 5 bases, with 20 bases lying between them. Germline assignment: CDR1 MNHNS and CDR2 SASEGT. For the CDR3, the DNA is TGTGCCAGCAGTGAAGTTGGAAGGGGAGGAACCTTAACTGAAGCTTTCTTT. Its translation: CASSEVGRGGTLTEAFF.

There are many counts of this clonotype. The rearrangement joins TRBV24-1 to TRBJ2-5; TRBD2 might be the D (5 bases). The CDR3 loop spans 15 amino acids. CDR1 and CDR2 (germline): KGHDR, SFDVKD. V was cut by 4 bases and J by 0 bases, with 11 bases left in between. As DNA, the CDR3 is TGTGCCACCAGTGACAAGCGGACTTACCAAGAGACCCAGTACTTC. It yields the protein CATSDKRTYQETQYF.

This clonotype was seen many times. The genes are TRBV10-2 and TRBJ1-6; D not resolved. V lost 5 bases to trimming and J lost 10 bases, with 15 bases between them. The germline V gene encodes CDR1 WSHSY and CDR2 SAAADI. This CDR3 contains 14 residues. The CDR3 DNA follows: TGCGCCAGCAGTAAGGACGAGTGGAACTCACCCCTCCACTTT. Its protein is CASSKDEWNSPLHF.

In this sample, this clonotype turned up a few times. This chain uses TRBV6-6 with TRBJ2-1, with 9 bases that match TRBD2. Germline CDR1 is MNHNY and CDR2 is SVGAGI (reference sequence). The CDR3 length is 16 residues. Trimming removed 6 bases from V and 8 bases from J; junction bases left unmatched: 14. The CDR3 DNA is TGTGCCAGCAGCCCGCGGGGGGCGGGGGGGCCCGATGAGCAGTTCTTC. Translated: CASSPRGAGGPDEQFF.

The chain has TRBV19 and TRBJ2-1, with D tentatively TRBD1 (6 bases). There are 16 residues in the CDR3. The germline V gene has CDR1 LNHDA and CDR2 SQIVND (reference sequence). V was cut by 1 base and J by 0 bases, with 10 bases left in between. The CDR3 DNA reads as TGTGCCAGTAGTATAGGACAGGTAAGCTCCTACAATGAGCAGTTCTTC. Translating gives CASSIGQVSSYNEQFF.

This clonotype was observed many times. The rearrangement uses TRBV20-1 and TRBJ2-1; D might be TRBD2 (7 bases). Germline CDR1 reads DFQATT; CDR2 reads SNEGSKA (reference sequence). The CDR3 totals 15 residues. Trimming cost V 0 bases and J 10 bases, with 19 bases left between them. CDR3 residues: CSARDARGTLGEQFF. In DNA form, the CDR3 reads TGCAGTGCTAGAGACGCGCGGGGGACATTAGGGGAGCAGTTCTTC.

In its sample, this clonotype ranks as medium-sized. CDR3 sequence (DNA): TGCAGTGCCTCAAATCAGGGGCGGGGAGGTGAAAAACTGTTTTTT. It is translated as CSASNQGRGGEKLFF. This chain joins TRBV20-1 and TRBJ1-4; maybe TRBD1 (6 bases). Germline-derived CDR1 and CDR2 are DFQATT and SNEGSKA (reference sequence). Trimming took 6 bases from V and 7 from J, leaving 21 bases between them. The CDR3 has 15 residues.

This clonotype was detected ten times or more. The rearrangement links TRBV7-8 to TRBJ1-3; the match to TRBD1 covers 9 bases. Germline CDR1 reads SGHVS; CDR2 reads FQNEAQ. The CDR3 loop spans 12 amino acids. Trimming removed 4 bases from V and 9 bases from J; junction bases left unmatched: 1. For the CDR3, the DNA is TGTGCCAGCAGCTCGACAGGGGGCACCATATATTTT. Protein sequence: CASSSTGGTIYF.

The CDR3 DNA is TGCGCCAGTCGTGGACTAGCGGGGCACGAGCAGTACTTC. As protein: CASRGLAGHEQYF. This chain connects TRBV5-1 to TRBJ2-7, with TRBD2 identical over 12 bases. The CDR3 loop spans 13 amino acids. V was clipped by 8 bases and J by 5 bases; unmatched bases: 5. The germline V gene has CDR1 SGHRS and CDR2 YFSETQ. Looking up the rest from reference TRBV5-1 and TRBJ2-7 gives the full variable domain: KAGVTQTPRYLIKTRGQQVTLSCSPISGHRSVSWYQQTPGQGLQFLFEYFSETQRNKGNFPGRFSGRQFSNSRSEMNVSTLELGDSALYLCASRGLAGHEQYFGPGTRLTVT.

The sample holds many counts of this clonotype. The rearrangement joins TRBV5-1 to TRBJ2-3; 10 bases align to TRBD2. Germline V lookup: CDR1 SGHRS, CDR2 YFSETQ. J lost 0 bases, V lost 0 bases, and 4 bases had no gene match. This CDR3 has 17 residues. CDR3 nucleotides: TGCGCCAGCAGCTTGGATCTAGCGGGGGCTAGCACAGATACGCAGTATTTT. Protein sequence: CASSLDLAGASTDTQYF.

By sample fraction, this clonotype is medium-sized. The rearrangement joins TRBV20-1 to TRBJ1-2, with D uncertain. Germline V gives CDR1 DFQATT, CDR2 SNEGSKA (reference sequence). V lost 6 bases and J lost 1, with 15 bases in between. The CDR3 runs to 14 residues. As DNA, the CDR3 is TGCAGTGCGCACTCAGGCGACCTTAACTATGGCTACACCTTC. Residues: CSAHSGDLNYGYTF.

This clonotype is deemed medium-sized. The V gene is TRBV9, the J gene TRBJ2-2; D is uncertain. V lost 2 bases, J lost 7 bases, and 12 bases lay in between. Germline CDR1 SGDLS, CDR2 YYNGEE. This CDR3 has 14 residues. DNA for the CDR3: TGTGCCAGCAGCGTTTTAGAGGTTAGCGGGGAGCTGTTTTTT. Translating it yields CASSVLEVSGELFF.